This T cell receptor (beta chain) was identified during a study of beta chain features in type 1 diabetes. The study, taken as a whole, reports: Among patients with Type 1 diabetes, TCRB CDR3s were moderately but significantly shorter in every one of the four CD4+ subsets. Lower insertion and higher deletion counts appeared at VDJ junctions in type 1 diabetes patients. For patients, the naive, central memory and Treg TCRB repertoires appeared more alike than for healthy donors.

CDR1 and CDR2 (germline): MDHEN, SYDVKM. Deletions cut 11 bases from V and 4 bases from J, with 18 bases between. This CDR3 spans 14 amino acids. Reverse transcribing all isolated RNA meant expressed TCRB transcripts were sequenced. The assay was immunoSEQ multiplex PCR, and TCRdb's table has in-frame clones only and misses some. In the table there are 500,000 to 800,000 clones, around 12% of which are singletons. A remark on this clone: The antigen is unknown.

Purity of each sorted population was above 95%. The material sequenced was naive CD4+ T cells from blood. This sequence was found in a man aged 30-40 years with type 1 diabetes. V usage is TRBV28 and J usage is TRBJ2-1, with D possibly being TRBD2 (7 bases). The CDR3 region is CASQGGGNYNEQFF. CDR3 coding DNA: TGTGCCTCCCAAGGGGGGGGCAATTACAATGAGCAGTTCTTC. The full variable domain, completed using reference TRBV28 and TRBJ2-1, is DVKVTQSSRYLVKRTGEKVFLECVQDMDHENMFWYRQDPGLGLRLIYFSYDVKMKEKGDIPEGYSVSREKKERFSLILESASTNQTSMYLCASQGGGNYNEQFFGPGTRLTVL.